The present TCR beta chain was sequenced within a study of cytomegalovirus exposure and HLA in healthy donors. Study-level background: The roughly 120 validation repertoires matched the roughly 670 first-cohort repertoires in platform, a later analysis reported. Study observations and caveats: TCR beta chains numbering under 200 were designated cytomegalovirus-associated. Generally TCR sequences proved uncommon, though certain public TCRs appeared in numerous donors. In vitro confirmation showed a few CMV-associated chains to be CMV antigen specific.

This CDR3 spans 13 amino acids. Trimming pared 1 base from V and 5 bases from J, leaving 9 bases between. The germline V gene has CDR1 LGHNA and CDR2 YSLEER. As regards this clone: Its antigen is still unknown.

The data were produced by immunoSEQ multiplex PCR, yet TCRdb's version contains in-frame clones alone and is incomplete. The table lists over 150,000 clones, 75% to 95% of them singletons. This sequence was found in a woman aged 18 to 35 in good health and CMV-seropositive. The chain couples TRBV4-3 to TRBJ2-7; D is ambiguous. The sequencing input was PBMCs. The CDR3 here is CASSQVNQDEQYF. In nucleotides, the CDR3 is TGCGCCAGCAGCCAAGTTAATCAGGACGAGCAGTACTTC.